This T cell receptor beta chain was obtained from a study of blood T cells in healthy people across ages. Turning to the study itself: For every two T cells, template switching captured about one barcoded beta molecule. General study findings and limits: In older individuals, TCR beta diversity per million T cells was lower, falling roughly linearly with age. The study found TCR beta diversity correlated strongly with naive T cell percentage.

With regard to this clonotype: The target antigen is unknown.

Deletions cut 1 base from V and 3 bases from J, with 17 bases between. Per the germline V gene, CDR1 is SGHRS and CDR2 is YFSETQ. The CDR3 has 17 amino acids. With a J-beta primer mix and a sample-barcoded 5' primer, a second PCR ran roughly 6 to 12 cycles. One entry per CDR3 protein results from TCRdb running MiXCR on the 5' RACE reads. The sample lists 700,000 to 1,000,000 distinct CDR3 sequences, roughly 44% occurring once. Each sample yielded at least 6.5 million isolated PBMCs. The clonotype comes from a man aged 55 to 70 in good health. Sample: blood. V gene TRBV5-1 combines with J gene TRBJ2-1; possibly TRBD1 or TRBD2 for D (5 bases each). The CDR3 spells CASSLQPGRGDYNEQFF. CDR3 nucleotide sequence: TGCGCCAGCAGCTTGCAACCGGGACGAGGGGACTACAATGAGCAGTTCTTC.